The 24 T cell receptor beta chains reported below all come from one sample, sequenced in a study of T-cell reconstitution after alpha-beta-depleted transplantation in children. Preparing the TCRbeta library involved the use of unique molecular identifiers. TCRdb reprocessed the PCR reads via MiXCR and lists one record per CDR3 protein. This table holds around 670,000 distinct CDR3 sequences, about 12% found once. Sequenced here: PBMCs, sampled before TCRalphabeta/CD19-depleted stem cell transplant. The receptors stem from a girl aged 2 to 9 with congenital amegakaryocytic thrombocytopenia, due to receive a stem cell transplant.

In this sample, this clonotype turned up many times. The rearrangement links TRBV12-3 or TRBV12-4 to TRBJ1-2; D is ambiguous. V gave up 3 bases and J gave up 9 bases, with 8 bases separating them. The CDR3 length is 11 residues. This CDR3 is CASSLSLRYTF. CDR3 in DNA: TGTGCCAGCAGTTTGTCCCTTCGCTACACCTTC.

This clonotype was seen a handful of times. The genes are TRBV2 and TRBJ2-2; 7 nucleotides line up with TRBD2. V gave up 4 bases and J gave up 2 bases; unmatched junction bases: 7. Per germline, CDR1 SNHLY and CDR2 FYNNEI. The CDR3 sequence is 16 residues long. In nucleotides, the CDR3 is TGTGCCAGCAGTGTGGGAGGGAGCTATAACACCGGGGAGCTGTTTTTT. It yields the protein CASSVGGSYNTGELFF.

A few counts support this clonotype. The chain joins TRBV7-9 to TRBJ2-2, with D perhaps matching TRBD2 (6 bases). V lost 4 bases and J 0 bases, leaving 15 bases between the germline ends. The germline CDR1 and CDR2 sequences are SEHNR and FQNEAQ (reference sequence). CDR3 length equals 17 residues. In DNA form, the CDR3 reads TGTGCCAGCAGCTCCAGACTAGGACGGACGAACACCGGGGAGCTGTTTTTT. It is translated as CASSSRLGRTNTGELFF.

This clonotype was picked up many times. The chain recombines TRBV12-3 or TRBV12-4 with TRBJ2-1, with D perhaps matching TRBD1 (5 bases). V was shortened by 6 bases and J by 7 bases, with 16 bases between the two germline ends. The CDR3 runs 14 residues. The CDR3 region is CASRDNLLGNEQFF. The CDR3 DNA sequence: TGTGCCAGCAGGGACAACCTGCTTGGGAATGAGCAGTTCTTC.

This clonotype was picked up many times. The chain uses TRBV29-1 and TRBJ1-3; D is uncertain. The germline V and J ends were trimmed by 7 bases and 0 bases, with 7 bases remaining between them. The CDR3 consists of 12 residues. Germline V gene sequence: CDR1 SQVTM, CDR2 ANQGSEA. The CDR3 sequence is CSAHVSGNTIYF. Here the CDR3 DNA reads TGCAGCGCCCATGTCTCTGGAAACACCATATATTTT.

This clonotype was detected only a few times. The V call is TRBV25-1, the J call TRBJ2-7; no clear D. V lost 3 bases and J lost 5, with 14 bases in between. The CDR3 is 14 residues long. Germline assignment: CDR1 MGHDK and CDR2 SYGVNS. The CDR3 reads CASSEPAPEHEQYF. CDR3 nucleotide sequence: TGTGCCAGCAGTGAGCCGGCCCCCGAGCACGAGCAGTACTTC.

This clonotype was counted ten times or more. The chain employs TRBV10-3 and TRBJ2-7, with 9 bases that match TRBD2. V dropped 3 bases and J dropped 6; count of bases not matched to a gene: 6. The CDR3 sequence is 14 residues long. Germline CDR1 reads ENHRY; CDR2 reads SYGVKD. In DNA, the CDR3 is TGTGCCATCAGTGACTCAGCGGGAGGTGGCGAGCAGTACTTC. Its protein product is CAISDSAGGGEQYF.

This sequence joins TRBV28 and TRBJ2-3; D is uncertain. This CDR3 is built from 15 residues. The ends were cut back, 6 bases at V and 2 bases at J, with 15 bases in the middle. Per germline, CDR1 MDHEN and CDR2 SYDVKM. CDR3 loop: CASRLPSGLTDTQYF. For the CDR3, the DNA is TGTGCCAGCAGACTACCCTCGGGCCTCACAGATACGCAGTATTTT.

This clonotype was seen repeatedly, ten times or more. The chain links TRBV4-1 to TRBJ2-7; D may correspond to TRBD1 or TRBD2 (5 bases each). The CDR3 is 14 amino acids. Trimming cost V 2 bases and J 4 bases, with 12 bases left between them. From germline, CDR1 is MGHRA and CDR2 YSYEKL. The CDR3: CASSQMSGRYEQYF. CDR3 nucleotides: TGCGCCAGCAGCCAAATGTCGGGACGTTACGAGCAGTACTTC.

V is TRBV7-2 and J is TRBJ2-5, with D unresolved. V dropped 3 bases and J dropped 2 bases, with 7 bases sitting between them. Germline CDR1 SGHTA, CDR2 FQGNSA. The CDR3 covers 13 residues. The CDR3 coding sequence is TGTGCCAGCAGCTTTCTACGGCAAGAGACCCAGTACTTC. Protein sequence: CASSFLRQETQYF.

This clonotype came up many times. This chain connects TRBV5-1 to TRBJ2-7, with unresolved D. CDR1 and CDR2 from the germline V gene are SGHRS and YFSETQ. Trimming took 0 bases from V and 2 from J, leaving 9 bases between them. The CDR3 runs 14 residues. The DNA of the CDR3 is TGCGCCAGCAGCTTGGGACACGGTCCCTACGAGCAGTACTTC. Translation: CASSLGHGPYEQYF.

This clonotype was found many times. This chain joins TRBV5-1 and TRBJ2-1; maybe TRBD1 (5 bases). The CDR3 loop spans 12 amino acids. V was shortened by 7 bases and J by 8 bases, with 13 bases between the two germline ends. Germline assignment: CDR1 SGHRS and CDR2 YFSETQ. The DNA of the CDR3 is TGCGCCAGCTCCACAGGAGTAGATGAGCAGTTCTTC. Its translation: CASSTGVDEQFF.

This clonotype occurred a few times. V usage is TRBV19 and J usage is TRBJ1-4; D may be TRBD1 (5 bases). CDR3 length: 15 amino acids. The germline V and J ends were trimmed by 4 bases and 6 bases, with 15 bases remaining between them. CDR1 is LNHDA, CDR2 SQIVND, per germline (reference sequence). The CDR3 is CASSNLGGEHEKLFF. CDR3 bases: TGTGCCAGTAGTAACTTAGGAGGGGAGCATGAAAAACTGTTTTTT.

The rearrangement uses TRBV12-3 or TRBV12-4 and TRBJ2-3; TRBD1 agrees at 10 bases. With 7 bases clipped from V and 4 bases from J, the junction kept 5 bases outside the gene matches. The CDR3 runs to 14 residues. The CDR3 loop is CASNIGTGADTQYF. The CDR3 nucleotides are TGTGCCAGCAACATCGGGACAGGGGCAGATACGCAGTATTTT.

This chain connects TRBV29-1 to TRBJ2-1, with TRBD2 matching 10 bases. This CDR3 contains 14 residues. V trimming: 6 bases; J trimming: 6 bases; junction bases outside the gene matches: 8. Germline assignment: CDR1 SQVTM and CDR2 ANQGSEA. CDR3 coding DNA: TGCAGCGTCCAAGGACTAGCGGCGACCAATGAGCAGTTCTTC. Residues: CSVQGLAATNEQFF.

This clonotype was seen more than once but under ten times. This sequence joins TRBV20-1 and TRBJ2-7, with D possibly matching TRBD2 (6 bases). Germline-derived CDR1 and CDR2 are DFQATT and SNEGSKA (reference sequence). This CDR3 is 14 amino acids long. V gave up 4 bases and J gave up 3 bases, with 16 bases separating them. The CDR3 DNA follows: TGCAGTGCTACAACAAGACTAGGGGACTACGAGCAGTACTTC. Its translation is CSATTRLGDYEQYF.

This clonotype has at least ten counts. The chain carries TRBV5-1 and TRBJ1-1; D uncertain. Trimming took off 3 bases at V and 1 base at J, with 10 bases between the two ends. CDR1 is SGHRS, CDR2 YFSETQ, per germline. This CDR3 comprises 14 residues. CDR3 DNA: TGCGCCAGCAGCTCCCGCAACGGGAACACTGAAGCTTTCTTT. Protein product: CASSSRNGNTEAFF. Together with reference TRBV5-1 and TRBJ1-1, the CDR3 gives the full variable domain: KAGVTQTPRYLIKTRGQQVTLSCSPISGHRSVSWYQQTPGQGLQFLFEYFSETQRNKGNFPGRFSGRQFSNSRSEMNVSTLELGDSALYLCASSSRNGNTEAFFGQGTRLTVV.

Turning to this clonotype: A much larger clonotype is one base distant, so this may be a read error. The rearrangement links TRBV5-1 to TRBJ1-1, with D unclear. The CDR3 is 15 residues long. Between the trimmed V and J ends, which lost 7 bases and 1 base, there was a span of 17 bases. Germline assignment: CDR1 SGHRS and CDR2 YFSETQ. The CDR3 spells CASGPPADSNTEAFF. The CDR3 DNA is TGCGCCAGCGGACCCCCGGCGGATTCGAACACTGAAGCTTTCTTT. The entire variable domain, with the rest obtained from reference TRBV5-1 and TRBJ1-1, is as follows: KAGVTQTPRYLIKTRGQQVTLSCSPISGHRSVSWYQQTPGQGLQFLFEYFSETQRNKGNFPGRFSGRQFSNSRSEMNVSTLELGDSALYLCASGPPADSNTEAFFGQGTRLTVV.

At least ten counts were recorded for this clonotype. The J gene is TRBJ2-2, the V gene TRBV27, with D hard to call. CDR1 is MNHEY, CDR2 SMNVEV, per germline (reference sequence). The CDR3 runs 15 residues. V gave up 5 bases and J gave up 4 bases, with 14 bases separating them. CDR3 sequence: CASSMAVGGTGELFF. The CDR3 coding sequence is TGTGCCAGCAGTATGGCGGTGGGTGGCACCGGGGAGCTGTTTTTT.

This clonotype was detected many times. J is TRBJ2-7 and V is TRBV20-1; D ambiguous. Germline values: CDR1 DFQATT, CDR2 SNEGSKA (reference sequence). CDR3 size: 15 residues. V shed 0 bases and J shed 0 bases, with 12 bases lying between them. CDR3 residues: CSARDRTRSSYEQYF. In DNA form, the CDR3 reads TGCAGTGCTAGAGATCGGACCCGTAGCTCCTACGAGCAGTACTTC.

As for this clonotype: A much bigger clone sits one base away, suggesting this may be a read error. The DNA is left out, because the CDR3 cannot be placed on it with certainty; the CDR3 is given as TCRdb lists it. The chain combines TRBV20-1 with TRBJ2-1; whether TRBD1, the table's D call, matches the DNA was not checked. Germline CDR1 reads DFQATT; CDR2 reads SNEGSKA (reference sequence). The CDR3 is 15 amino acids long, termini counted. CDR3 sequence: CSADFGTGANNEQLF.

This clonotype was seen a single time. This chain links TRBV30 with TRBJ1-5; TRBD1 is a possible D gene (6 bases). This CDR3 is built from 13 residues. Trimming took 2 bases from V and 5 from J, leaving 10 bases between them. Germline values: CDR1 GTSNPN, CDR2 SVGIG (reference sequence). DNA of the CDR3: TGTGCCTGGAGTTTACAGGGCGATCAGCCCCAGCATTTT. Protein: CAWSLQGDQPQHF.

This clonotype occurred many times. J is TRBJ1-5 and V is TRBV28; D perhaps matches TRBD1 (5 bases). V was cut by 3 bases and J by 13 bases, with 10 bases left in between. There are 11 residues in the CDR3. CDR1 is MDHEN, CDR2 SYDVKM, per germline. The CDR3 nucleotides are TGTGCCAGCAGTTTCGACGGGGGACAGCATTTT. It yields the protein CASSFDGGQHF.

The chain couples TRBV5-1 to TRBJ2-1; D remains ambiguous. In germline, CDR1 is SGHRS, CDR2 YFSETQ. The CDR3 is 18 amino acids. The germline V and J ends were trimmed by 0 bases and 7 bases, with 23 bases remaining between them. The CDR3 protein is CASSLAVGTGGRWNEQFF. Written as DNA, the CDR3 is TGCGCCAGCAGCTTGGCGGTGGGCACCGGCGGCCGGTGGAATGAGCAGTTCTTC.